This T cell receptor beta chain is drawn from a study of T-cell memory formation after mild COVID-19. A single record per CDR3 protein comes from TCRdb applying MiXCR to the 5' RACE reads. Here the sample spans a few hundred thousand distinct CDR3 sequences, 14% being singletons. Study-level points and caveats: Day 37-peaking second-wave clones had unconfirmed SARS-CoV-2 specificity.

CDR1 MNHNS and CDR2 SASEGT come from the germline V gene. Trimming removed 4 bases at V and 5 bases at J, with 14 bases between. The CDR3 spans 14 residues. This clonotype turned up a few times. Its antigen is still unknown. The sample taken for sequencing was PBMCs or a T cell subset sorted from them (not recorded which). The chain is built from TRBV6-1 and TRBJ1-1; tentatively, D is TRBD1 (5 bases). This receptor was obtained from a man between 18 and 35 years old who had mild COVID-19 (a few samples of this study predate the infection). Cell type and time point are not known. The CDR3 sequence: CASSGAAGRTEAFF. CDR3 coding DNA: TGTGCCAGCAGTGGTGCCGCGGGGCGAACTGAAGCTTTCTTT.